This T cell receptor (beta chain) is drawn from a study of blood T cell repertoires in COVID-19. Clones were sequenced by immunoSEQ multiplex PCR, and TCRdb holds only the in-frame ones, with some missing. The table has tens of thousands of clones, more than 80% seen once. Germline CDR1 reads WNHNN; CDR2 reads SYGVQD (reference sequence). Trimming removed 4 bases from V and 6 bases from J, with 19 bases in between. The CDR3 is made up of 16 amino acids. Specimen: peripheral blood. This TCR derives from a human donor in a cohort sampled during active COVID-19. The rearrangement links TRBV10-1 to TRBJ2-1; a weak D match, TRBD1 (5 bases). CDR3 DNA sequence: TGCGCCAGCAGTGGCTCCAGGGTCAGGCGCCTCAATGAGCAGTTCTTC. Translating it yields CASSGSRVRRLNEQFF.